This TCR beta chain was observed in a study of human T cells and chemical hapten exposure. Study details: Once 0.01% DPC had been applied to the upper back by patch test, readings were taken at 6 days.

As the library was built, unique molecular identifiers were attached to individual cDNA molecules. TCRdb re-called the RACE reads through MiXCR, storing one row per CDR3 protein. The data hold roughly 380,000 distinct CDR3 sequences, with approximately 5.1% observed a single time. This CDR3 region has 12 residues. Germline loops: CDR1 SGHTA, CDR2 FQGNSA. With V trimmed by 1 base and J by 16 bases, 4 bases remained unmatched. The time point: patch test 1, 2 weeks after DPC sensitization. Described treatment: therapeutic diphenylcyclopropenone sensitization with weekly scalp DPC. This clonotype was seen a handful of times.

This receptor was identified in a woman in her 50s with alopecia areata. Some clones in this sample may be carry-over from other donors' samples. Source: whole blood, taken in connection with sensitization to the hapten diphenylcyclopropenone (DPC). This chain joins TRBV7-2 and TRBJ2-1, with 10 bases that match TRBD2. CDR3: CASSLEAGGHFF. CDR3 DNA: TGTGCCAGCAGCTTAGAAGCGGGGGGGCATTTCTTC.